This TCR beta chain was captured by sequencing in a study of neoadjuvant anti-PD-1 for oral cavity cancer. The wider study: Patients without progression got a fourth dose around day 43.

The time point was: after neoadjuvant nivolumab, at surgical resection. Cohort: HPV-negative, locally advanced oral cavity squamous cell carcinoma patients. Germline V gives CDR1 SGHDN, CDR2 FVKESK. Trimming left V 2 bases short and J 8 bases short, with 15 bases between. This CDR3 region has 14 residues. To note about this clone: The antigen is undetermined.

Sequencing was performed with immunoSEQ multiplex PCR; in TCRdb, only in-frame clones are kept and a portion is missing. The data hold 8,500 to 10,000 clones, with 55% to 75% observed a single time. Study outcomes and limitations: Treg/Th17 ratio rose with pretreatment blood and fell with post-treatment tumor TCRbeta clonality. After neoadjuvant nivolumab, PBMC T cell clonality was significantly higher in non-responders than responders.

This chain joins TRBV14 and TRBJ1-2; D gene uncertain. The receptor's source is a person aged 35-79 years with oral cavity squamous cell carcinoma. Sequences were derived from PBMCs, sampled after nivolumab (anti-PD-1) treatment. CDR3 residues: CASSQQANLKGYTF. CDR3 DNA sequence: TGTGCCAGCAGCCAACAAGCAAATTTAAAAGGCTACACCTTC.